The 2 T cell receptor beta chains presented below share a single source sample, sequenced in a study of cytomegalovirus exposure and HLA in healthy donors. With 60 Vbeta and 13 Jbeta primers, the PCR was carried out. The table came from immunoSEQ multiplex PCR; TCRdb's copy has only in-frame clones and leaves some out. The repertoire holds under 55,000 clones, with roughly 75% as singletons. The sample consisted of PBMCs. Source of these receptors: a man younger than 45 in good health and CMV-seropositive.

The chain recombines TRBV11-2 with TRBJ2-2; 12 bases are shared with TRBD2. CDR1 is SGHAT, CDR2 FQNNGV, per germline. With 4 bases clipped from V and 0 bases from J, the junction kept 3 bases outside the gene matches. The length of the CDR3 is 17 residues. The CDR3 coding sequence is TGTGCCAGCAGCTCAGGACTAGCGGGGACGAACACCGGGGAGCTGTTTTTT. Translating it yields CASSSGLAGTNTGELFF.

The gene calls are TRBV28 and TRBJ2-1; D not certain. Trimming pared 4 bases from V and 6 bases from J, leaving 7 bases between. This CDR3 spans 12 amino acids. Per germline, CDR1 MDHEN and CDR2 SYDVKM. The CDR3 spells CASSSNSNEQFF. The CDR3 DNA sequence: TGTGCCAGCAGTTCCAACAGCAATGAGCAGTTCTTC.